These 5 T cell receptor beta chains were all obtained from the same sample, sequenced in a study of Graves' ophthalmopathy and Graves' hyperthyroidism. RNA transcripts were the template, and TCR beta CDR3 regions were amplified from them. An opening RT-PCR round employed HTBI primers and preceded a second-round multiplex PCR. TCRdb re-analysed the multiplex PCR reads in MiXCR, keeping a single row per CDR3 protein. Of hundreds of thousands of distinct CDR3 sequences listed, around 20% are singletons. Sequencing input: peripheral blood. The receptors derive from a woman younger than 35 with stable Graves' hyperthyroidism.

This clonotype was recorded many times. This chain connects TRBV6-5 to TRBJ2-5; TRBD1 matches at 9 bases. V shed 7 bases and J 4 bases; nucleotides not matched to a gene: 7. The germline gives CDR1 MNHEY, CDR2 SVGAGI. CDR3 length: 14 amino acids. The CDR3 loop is CASTAGTGIETQYF. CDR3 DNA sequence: TGTGCCAGCACCGCCGGGACAGGGATAGAGACCCAGTACTTC.

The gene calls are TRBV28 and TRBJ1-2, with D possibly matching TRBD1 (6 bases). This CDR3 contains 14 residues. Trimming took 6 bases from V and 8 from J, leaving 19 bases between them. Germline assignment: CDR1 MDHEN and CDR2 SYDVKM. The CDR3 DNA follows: TGTGCCAGCAGGTATCCGGGGGGCATAGGAGGCTACACCTTC. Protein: CASRYPGGIGGYTF.

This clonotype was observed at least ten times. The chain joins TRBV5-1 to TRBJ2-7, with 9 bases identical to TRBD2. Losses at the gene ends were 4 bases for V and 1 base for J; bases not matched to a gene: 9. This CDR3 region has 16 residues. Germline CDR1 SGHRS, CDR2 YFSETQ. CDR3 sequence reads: CASSPTVTSGSYEQYF. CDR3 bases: TGCGCCAGCAGCCCTACCGTGACTAGCGGTTCCTACGAGCAGTACTTC.

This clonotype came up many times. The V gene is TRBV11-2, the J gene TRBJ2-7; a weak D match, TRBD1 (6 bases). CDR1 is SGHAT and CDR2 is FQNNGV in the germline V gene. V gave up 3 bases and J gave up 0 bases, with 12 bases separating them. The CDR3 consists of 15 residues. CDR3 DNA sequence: TGTGCCAGCAGCTTTGGCTTAGGGGGCTCCTACGAGCAGTACTTC. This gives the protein CASSFGLGGSYEQYF.

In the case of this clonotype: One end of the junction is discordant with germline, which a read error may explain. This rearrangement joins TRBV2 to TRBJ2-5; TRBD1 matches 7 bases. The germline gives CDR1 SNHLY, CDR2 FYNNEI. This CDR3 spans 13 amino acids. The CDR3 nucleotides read TGTTCCAGCGCTCCCGGGACAGTAGAGACCCAGTACTTC. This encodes CSSAPGTVETQYF.